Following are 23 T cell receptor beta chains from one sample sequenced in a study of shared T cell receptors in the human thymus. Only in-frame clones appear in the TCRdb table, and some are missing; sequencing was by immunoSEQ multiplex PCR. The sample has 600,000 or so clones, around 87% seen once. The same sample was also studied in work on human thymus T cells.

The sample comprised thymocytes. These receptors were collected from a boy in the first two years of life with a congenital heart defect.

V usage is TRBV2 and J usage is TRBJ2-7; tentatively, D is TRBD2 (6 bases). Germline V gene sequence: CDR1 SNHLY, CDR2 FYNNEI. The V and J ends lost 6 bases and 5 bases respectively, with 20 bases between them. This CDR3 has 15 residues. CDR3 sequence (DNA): TGTGCCAGCAGCCAACGACTAGATTGGAGTCACGAGCAGTACTTC. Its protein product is CASSQRLDWSHEQYF.

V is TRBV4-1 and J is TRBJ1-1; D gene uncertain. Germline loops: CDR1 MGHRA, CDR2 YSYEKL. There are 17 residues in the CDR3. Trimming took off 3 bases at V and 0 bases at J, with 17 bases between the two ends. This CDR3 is CASSHPTENAVNTEAFF. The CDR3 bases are TGCGCCAGCAGCCACCCAACCGAAAATGCAGTGAACACTGAAGCTTTCTTT.

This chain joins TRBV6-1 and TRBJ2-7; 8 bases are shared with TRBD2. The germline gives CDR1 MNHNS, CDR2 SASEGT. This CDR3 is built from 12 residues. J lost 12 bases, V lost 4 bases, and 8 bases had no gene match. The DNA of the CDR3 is TGTGCCAGCAGTGGCCCCGGGACTAGAGCGTACTTC. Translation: CASSGPGTRAYF.

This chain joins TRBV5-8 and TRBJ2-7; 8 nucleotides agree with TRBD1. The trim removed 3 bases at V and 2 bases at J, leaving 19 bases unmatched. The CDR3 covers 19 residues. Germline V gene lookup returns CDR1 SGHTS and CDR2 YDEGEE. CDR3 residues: CASSCRDRKQGTSTYEQYF. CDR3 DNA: TGTGCCAGCAGCTGCCGGGACAGGAAACAGGGAACGAGTACCTACGAGCAGTACTTC.

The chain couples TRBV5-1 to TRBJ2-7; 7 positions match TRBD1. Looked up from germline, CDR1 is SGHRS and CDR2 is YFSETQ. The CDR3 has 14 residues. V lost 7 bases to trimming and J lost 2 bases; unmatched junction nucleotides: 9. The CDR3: CASAPGQTTYEQYF. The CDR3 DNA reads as TGCGCCAGCGCTCCGGGACAGACAACCTACGAGCAGTACTTC.

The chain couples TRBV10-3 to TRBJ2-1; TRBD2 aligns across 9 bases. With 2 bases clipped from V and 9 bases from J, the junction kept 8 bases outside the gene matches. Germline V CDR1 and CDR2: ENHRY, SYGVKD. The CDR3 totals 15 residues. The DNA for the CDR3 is TGTGCCATCAGTGAGATTAGCGGGGGAGTCGGTGAGCAGTTCTTC. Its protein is CAISEISGGVGEQFF.

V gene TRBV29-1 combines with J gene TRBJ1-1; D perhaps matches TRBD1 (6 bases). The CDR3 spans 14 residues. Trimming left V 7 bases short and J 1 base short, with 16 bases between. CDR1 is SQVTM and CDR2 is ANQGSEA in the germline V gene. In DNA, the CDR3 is TGCAGCGCCGGACCCGGGACACCGAACACTGAAGCTTTCTTT. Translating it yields CSAGPGTPNTEAFF. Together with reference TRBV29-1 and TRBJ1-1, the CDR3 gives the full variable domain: SAVISQKPSRDICQRGTSLTIQCQVDSQVTMMFWYRQQPGQSLTLIATANQGSEATYESGFVIDKFPISRPNLTFSTLTVSNMSPEDSSIYLCSAGPGTPNTEAFFGQGTRLTVV.

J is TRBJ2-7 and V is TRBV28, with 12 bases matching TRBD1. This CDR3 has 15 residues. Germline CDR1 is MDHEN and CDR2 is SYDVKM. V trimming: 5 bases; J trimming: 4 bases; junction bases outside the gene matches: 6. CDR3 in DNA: TGTGCCAGCAGTAACCGGGACAGGGGGCGATACGAGCAGTACTTC. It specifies CASSNRDRGRYEQYF. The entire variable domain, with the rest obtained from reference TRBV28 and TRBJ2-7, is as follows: DVKVTQSSRYLVKRTGEKVFLECVQDMDHENMFWYRQDPGLGLRLIYFSYDVKMKEKGDIPEGYSVSREKKERFSLILESASTNQTSMYLCASSNRDRGRYEQYFGPGTRLTVT.

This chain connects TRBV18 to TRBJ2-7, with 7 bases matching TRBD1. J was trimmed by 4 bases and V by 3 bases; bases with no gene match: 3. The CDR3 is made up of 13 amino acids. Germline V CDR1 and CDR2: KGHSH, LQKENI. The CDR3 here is CASSPGTAYEQYF. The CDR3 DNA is TGTGCCAGCTCACCCGGGACAGCTTACGAGCAGTACTTC.

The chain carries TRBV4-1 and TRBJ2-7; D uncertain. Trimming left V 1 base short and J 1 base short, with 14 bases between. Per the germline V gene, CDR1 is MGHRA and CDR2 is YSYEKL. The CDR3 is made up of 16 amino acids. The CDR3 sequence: CASSQVGRLHSYEQYF. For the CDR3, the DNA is TGCGCCAGCAGCCAAGTAGGCAGGTTACATTCCTACGAGCAGTACTTC.

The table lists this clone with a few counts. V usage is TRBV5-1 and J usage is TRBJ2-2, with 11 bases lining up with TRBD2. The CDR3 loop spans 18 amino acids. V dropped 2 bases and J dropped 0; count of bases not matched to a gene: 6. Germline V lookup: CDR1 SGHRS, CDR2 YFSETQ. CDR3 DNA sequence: TGCGCCAGCAGCTTCTCTAGCGGGGGGAACTCGAACACCGGGGAGCTGTTTTTT. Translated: CASSFSSGGNSNTGELFF.

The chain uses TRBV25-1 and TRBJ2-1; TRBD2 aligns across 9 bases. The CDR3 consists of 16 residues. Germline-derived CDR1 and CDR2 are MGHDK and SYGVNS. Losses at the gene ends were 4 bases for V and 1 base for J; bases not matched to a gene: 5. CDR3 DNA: TGTGCCAGCAGTGCTTATACTAGCGGGTCCTACAATGAGCAGTTCTTC. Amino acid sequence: CASSAYTSGSYNEQFF.

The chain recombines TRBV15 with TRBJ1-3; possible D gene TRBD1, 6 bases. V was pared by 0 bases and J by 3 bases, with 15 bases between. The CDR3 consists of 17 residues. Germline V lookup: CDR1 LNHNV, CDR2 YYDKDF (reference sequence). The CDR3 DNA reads TGTGCCACCAGCAGAGATGGAAGGGGGAACCTTGGAAACACCATATATTTT. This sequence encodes CATSRDGRGNLGNTIYF.

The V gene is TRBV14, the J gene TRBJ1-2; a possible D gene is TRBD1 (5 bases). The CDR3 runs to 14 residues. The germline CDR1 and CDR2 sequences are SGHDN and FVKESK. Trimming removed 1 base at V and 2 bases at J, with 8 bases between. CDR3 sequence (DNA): TGTGCCAGCAGCCAAGCGCAGGGAAACTATGGCTACACCTTC. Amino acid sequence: CASSQAQGNYGYTF.

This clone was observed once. The CDR3 region has the DNA TGTGCCAGCAGTTTAGGTCTGACCTACGGAGGTGAAGCTTTCTTT. This translates into CASSLGLTYGGEAFF. The chain uses TRBV28 and TRBJ1-1; D gene uncertain. The germline CDR1 and CDR2 sequences are MDHEN and SYDVKM. V lost 2 bases and J 7 bases, leaving 17 bases between the germline ends. This CDR3 has 15 residues.

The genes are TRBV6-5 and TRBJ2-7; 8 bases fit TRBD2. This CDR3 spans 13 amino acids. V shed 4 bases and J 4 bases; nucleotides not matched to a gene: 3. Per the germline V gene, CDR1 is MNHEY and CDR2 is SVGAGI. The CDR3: CASSLGLDYEQYF. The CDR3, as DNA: TGTGCCAGCAGTTTGGGACTAGATTACGAGCAGTACTTC.

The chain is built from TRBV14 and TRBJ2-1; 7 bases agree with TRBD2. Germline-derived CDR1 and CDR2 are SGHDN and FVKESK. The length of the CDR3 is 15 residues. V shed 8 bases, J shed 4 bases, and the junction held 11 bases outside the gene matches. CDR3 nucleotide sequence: TGTGCCAGCGGCGGGAAACGGGAGGAGTACAATGAGCAGTTCTTC. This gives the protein CASGGKREEYNEQFF.

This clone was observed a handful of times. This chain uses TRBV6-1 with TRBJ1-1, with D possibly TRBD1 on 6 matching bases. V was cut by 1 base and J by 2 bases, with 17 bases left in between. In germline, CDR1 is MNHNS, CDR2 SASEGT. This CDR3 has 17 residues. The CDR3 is CASSEDLLIQGNTEAFF. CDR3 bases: TGTGCCAGCAGTGAAGATCTGTTAATACAGGGTAACACTGAAGCTTTCTTT.

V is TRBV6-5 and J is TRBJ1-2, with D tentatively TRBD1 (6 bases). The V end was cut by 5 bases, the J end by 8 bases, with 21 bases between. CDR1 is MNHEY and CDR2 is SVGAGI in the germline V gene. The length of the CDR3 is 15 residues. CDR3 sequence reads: CASSSGTSGIGGYTF. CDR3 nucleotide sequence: TGTGCCAGCAGTAGCGGGACATCGGGCATAGGAGGCTACACCTTC.

Written as DNA, the CDR3 is TGTGCCACCAGCAATCAACAGGGGACCCTTTCTGGGGCCAACGTCCTGACTTTC. Protein product: CATSNQQGTLSGANVLTF. This chain joins TRBV15 and TRBJ2-6; 7 positions match TRBD1. From germline, CDR1 is LNHNV and CDR2 YYDKDF (reference sequence). The CDR3 contains 18 residues. J gave up 1 base and V 4 bases, and 10 bases lay outside the gene matches. The full variable domain, its missing parts supplied by reference TRBV15 and TRBJ2-6, is DAMVIQNPRYQVTQFGKPVTLSCSQTLNHNVMYWYQQKSSQAPKLLFHYYDKDFNNEADTPDNFQSRRPNTSFCFLDIRSPGLGDTAMYLCATSNQQGTLSGANVLTFGAGSRLTVL.

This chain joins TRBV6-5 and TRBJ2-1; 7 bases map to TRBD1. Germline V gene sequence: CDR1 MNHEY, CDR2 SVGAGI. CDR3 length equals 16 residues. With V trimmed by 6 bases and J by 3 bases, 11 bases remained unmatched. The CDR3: CASSYRQGKNYNEQFF. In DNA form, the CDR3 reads TGTGCCAGCAGCTACCGACAGGGTAAAAACTACAATGAGCAGTTCTTC.

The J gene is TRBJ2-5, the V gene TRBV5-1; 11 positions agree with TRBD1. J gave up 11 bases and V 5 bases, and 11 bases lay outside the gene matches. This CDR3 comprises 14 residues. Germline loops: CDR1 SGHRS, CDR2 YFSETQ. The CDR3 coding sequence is TGCGCCAGCAGGGACAGGGGGCCTTCTACGGAGCAGTACTTC. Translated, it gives CASRDRGPSTEQYF. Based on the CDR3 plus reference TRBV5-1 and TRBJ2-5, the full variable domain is KAGVTQTPRYLIKTRGQQVTLSCSPISGHRSVSWYQQTPGQGLQFLFEYFSETQRNKGNFPGRFSGRQFSNSRSEMNVSTLELGDSALYLCASRDRGPSTEQYFGPGTRLLVL.

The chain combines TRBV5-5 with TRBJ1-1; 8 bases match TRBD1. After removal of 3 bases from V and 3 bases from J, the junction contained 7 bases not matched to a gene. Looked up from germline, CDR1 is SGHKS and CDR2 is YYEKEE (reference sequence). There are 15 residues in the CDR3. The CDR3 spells CASSSADREHTEAFF. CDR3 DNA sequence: TGTGCCAGCAGCTCGGCGGACAGGGAGCACACTGAAGCTTTCTTT. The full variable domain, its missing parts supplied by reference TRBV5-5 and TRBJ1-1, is DAGVTQSPTHLIKTRGQQVTLRCSPISGHKSVSWYQQVLGQGPQFIFQYYEKEERGRGNFPDRFSARQFPNYSSELNVNALLLGDSALYLCASSSADREHTEAFFGQGTRLTVV.